This TCR beta chain was retrieved from a study of cytomegalovirus exposure and HLA in healthy donors (dated by TCRdb to the late 2010s). Turning to the overall study: An earlier analysis of some 500 of the donors reported about 250 Gb of sequence data and 100 million to 130 million unique TCR beta sequences from about 179 million T cells. An early release that covered more than 550 HLA-typed donors contained about 300 gigabases of sequencing data and tens of millions of unique TCR sequences. Of the roughly 410 genotyped donors, approximately 80% were placed in the genetic ancestry cluster associated with self-reported Caucasian donors. The study aimed to test whether signatures of past pathogen exposure could be identified by cataloging public T cell receptors. The T cell repertoires of 700 or so subjects were profiled by immunosequencing and related to cytomegalovirus serostatus. Besides the first cohort of about 730 subjects, a separate validation cohort made up of 120 different subjects was used. To predict cytomegalovirus infection status, the study brought together high-throughput TCR immunosequencing, statistical association of individual TCRs with disease status, and machine learning. In a later analysis, previously published TCR beta repertoires from 550 to 700 donors were re-analyzed and high-resolution HLA genotyping was added so that TCR occurrence patterns could be studied. Rather than using new phenotypic data, the later analysis identified candidate immune exposures from TCR beta sequences and from how often those sequences occurred across donors. In an earlier analysis of roughly 540 of the donors, high-throughput TCR beta sequencing was used to judge whether each TCR beta V gene segment behaved as functional or pseudogenic. Alongside the repertoire data, information on donor age, sex, ethnicity and CMV serostatus was compiled. Genome-wide SNP genotypes for about 60% of the roughly 700 donors were used in a later genetic analysis, which treated that subset as a discovery cohort. All discovery cohort repertoires had been generated on a single sequencing platform. HLA typing covered class I and class II loci at four-digit resolution. The number of typed donors differed by locus: roughly 629-640 for A, B, C, DRB1 and DQB1; 500 to 550 for DQA1; fewer than 610 for DPA1; and 450 to 480 for DPB1. Because of strong linkage in the cohort, roughly five DR-DQ haplotypes were treated as single units for association and clustering. Across roughly 420 genotyped donors of the cohort, an average of approximately 240,000 unique TCR beta nucleotide sequences per donor were sequenced, and around 19% of those sequences were non-productive.

CDR1 and CDR2 were assigned from the germline V gene as SGHAT and FQNNGV. There are 12 amino acids in the CDR3, from cysteine to phenylalanine inclusive. CDR3 DNA only is kept here, 36 bases in frame from base 1. Receptor amplification or capture employed the immunoSEQ multiplex PCR assay. A mixture of 60 forward primers for TCR Vbeta segments and 13 reverse primers for TCR Jbeta segments was used in the multiplex PCR. A multiplex PCR assay on genomic DNA amplified the CDR3 region of rearranged TCR beta genes. The amplified TCR beta libraries were sequenced on the Illumina HiSeq System as 87-base-pair reads. From the authors' description of their analysis: Across the roughly 640 repertoires, a later analysis counted 78 million or so unique TCR beta chains, some 11 million of which were shared by at least two donors. Raw reads were error-corrected and collapsed into unique sequences with a nearest-neighbor algorithm that merged closely related sequences to remove PCR and sequencing errors. V, D and J gene segments were assigned by aligning CDR3 sequences to IMGT reference sequences. For a sequence to be retained, a match of at least six nucleotides to both a V gene segment and a J gene segment was required. A rearrangement counted as productive if the CDR3 had no stop codons and remained in frame with V and J, and every other rearrangement counted as non-productive. CDR3 was defined by IMGT convention, running from the second conserved V-encoded cysteine to the conserved J-encoded phenylalanine. In an earlier analysis of just under 600 of the donors, sequences lacking an unambiguous match to a single V gene segment were excluded. An earlier analysis of a few hundred of the donors classified V segments as functional when productive rearrangements were above 56.7% and as segregating when the standard deviation between donors was above 5%. To diagnose cytomegalovirus status from the catalog of TCR beta chain sequences, a statistical classification framework was built. In a later analysis, V and J genes were assigned by comparing TCR nucleotide sequences against IMGT/GENE-DB human TR gene sequences. In a later analysis, CDR3 sequences and most-parsimonious VDJ recombination scenarios were assigned using the TCRdist pipeline. In a later analysis, each TCR beta chain was defined by its CDR3 amino acid sequence together with its V-gene family, and reads without a unique V-gene family were excluded. In a later analysis, 500 to 700 highly shared, low-generation-probability nucleotide sequences were removed to address suspected cross-contamination and a sequencing artifact. For each public chain, a later analysis derived a clonal expansion index from normalized ranks of inferred template counts within each repertoire. A later analysis computed generation probabilities with a VDJ recombination model fitted to out-of-frame rearrangements, and checked the results against IGoR. Hypergeometric tests were used in a later analysis to score TCR-TCR, TCR-HLA and TCR-CMV co-occurrence, with a repertoire-size bias correction applied to the TCR pairs. False discovery rates were estimated in a later analysis by permuting HLA or CMV assignments 20 times. In a later analysis, co-occurring TCRs were grouped with DBSCAN, and TCRdist sequence similarity was added when clustering was performed within HLA-allele-positive subsets. Co-occurrence clustering excluded repertoires with fewer than 30,000 or more than 120,000 public chains, plus five with anomalous nucleotide sharing. TCRdb obtained this table from immuneACCESS and retained in-frame rearrangements with V and J assigned. These tables miss some clones; where compared with another copy, unresolved V genes account for less than half of the shortfall, and the remainder is unexplained. V, J and clone size were drawn from that table, and D and trimming were deduced from the DNA. The sample table records 150,000 to 200,000 clones; 60% to 80% of these occur just once. The ten most abundant clones make up more than 13% of the sample.

The cohort consisted of approximately 690 healthy bone marrow donors. At the time of sampling, every cohort member was nominally healthy, though immune exposures that went unrecorded were likely present. The donor was CMV seropositive and belonged to the group of about 290 seropositive cohort members. A peripheral blood sample was collected from each donor, and TCR beta sequencing was performed on peripheral blood mononuclear cells. The Qiagen DNeasy Blood Extraction Kit was used to extract genomic DNA from the blood cell samples. The study at large found these results: Most TCR sequences were seen in very few donors, while some public TCRs were found in many individuals. The presence/absence analyses assumed that sequencing depth was roughly uniform across donors, and that assumption may not be true. The earlier analysis of about 600 of the donors excluded some 15 rarely observed V segments, including chromosome 9 orphons, because counts were too low. A further reported finding was that TCR beta sequences accurately predicted the HLA-A and HLA-B alleles for most subjects in the first cohort. When HLA alleles, especially DR and DQ, strongly co-occurred, attributing TCR associations to individual alleles was difficult. The authors suggested that the approach could potentially be generalized to other disease states and immunological phenotypes. A cluster of highly shared sequence variants was judged likely to be a technical artifact of the sequencing pipeline. A later genetic analysis associated a missense DCLRE1C variant with V-gene and J-gene trimming of TCR beta chains, and an independent cohort replicated the association. A later analysis associated some 17,000 TCR beta sequences with specific HLA alleles at a false discovery rate of 0.05. The study gave a list of under 200 TCR beta chains associated with cytomegalovirus. According to a later analysis, parvovirus B19, influenza, CMV and Epstein-Barr virus appeared linked to several top co-occurrence clusters. A later genetic analysis reported fewer N-insertions in productive TCRs among donors in an Asian-associated ancestry cluster than the roughly 700-donor mean. For the cohort, immune exposure information was limited to CMV serostatus. In a later analysis, most CMV-associated TCR beta chains were found to appear HLA-restricted, with HLA associations seemingly driven largely by CMV exposure. Linkage disequilibrium might explain the correlated functional status among segregating V segments, but an unknown experimental factor could not be excluded. In a later analysis, HLA-associated TCR beta chains were found to be more clonally expanded and to have lower generation probabilities than equally common non-associated chains. According to a later analysis, TCR association rates differed among HLA loci, with DRB1 alleles showing the most associated TCRs and HLA-C alleles showing the fewest. A few of the identified cytomegalovirus-associated TCR beta chains were confirmed in vitro to be specific for cytomegalovirus antigens. Some IMGT-functional V segments, including TRBV6-2 and TRBV6-3, could not be distinguished by the 87-base-pair reads and were therefore excluded. In an earlier analysis of around 600 of the donors, most TCR beta V segments were observed in productive rearrangements about 90% or about 30% of the time, broadly matching IMGT annotations. In this cohort, only TCR beta chains were sequenced, and detectable features were limited by the absence of alpha or paired-chain data. Cytomegalovirus status was reported to be diagnosed by the classifier with high specificity and sensitivity in both the original and validation cohorts. Because HLA typing was unavailable for some donors at each locus, only the typed subset was used in association tests.

As for this clone: This receptor's antigen is unknown. No per-base quality is available; no much larger clone lies one base away.

Sequenced material: PBMCs. The chain links TRBV11-2 with TRBJ2-5, with the identity of the D gene unclear. The end of the DNA fits TRBJ2-7 better, so the J call may be wrong. The receptor was isolated from a man aged 50-59 years in good health and CMV-seropositive. The CDR3 corresponds to CASSLVGYEQYF. At the DNA level, the sequence is TGTGCCAGCAGCTTAGTTGGTTACGAGCAGTACTTC.